These 3 T cell receptor beta chains were sequenced from one sample in a study of T cell repertoires in cytomegalovirus infection. A single record per CDR3 protein comes from TCRdb applying MiXCR to the reads. This table holds 250,000 to 300,000 distinct CDR3 sequences, roughly 26% found once. The sample comprised PBMCs. These receptors were taken from a human donor in good health (CMV status not recorded). Some clones in this sample may be carry-over from other donors' samples.

The chain combines TRBV7-2 with TRBJ1-4; possibly TRBD1 for D (5 bases). The CDR3 extends over 16 amino acids. V lost 5 bases and J lost 8, with 21 bases in between. Germline CDR1 SGHTA, CDR2 FQGNSA. The CDR3 loop is CASSPSWGGGKEKLFF. CDR3 DNA sequence: TGTGCCAGCAGCCCCTCTTGGGGGGGAGGGAAGGAAAAACTGTTTTTT. Filled out from reference TRBV7-2 and TRBJ1-4, the complete variable domain reads GAGVSQSPSNKVTEKGKDVELRCDPISGHTALYWYRQSLGQGLEFLIYFQGNSAPDKSGLPSDRFSAERTGGSVSTLTIQRTQQEDSAVYLCASSPSWGGGKEKLFFGSGTQLSVL.

The sample holds many counts of this clonotype. This rearrangement joins TRBV7-2 to TRBJ2-7; D perhaps matches TRBD2 (7 bases). Trimming cost V 4 bases and J 2 bases, with 15 bases left between them. The germline V gene has CDR1 SGHTA and CDR2 FQGNSA. The CDR3 contains 15 residues. In DNA, the CDR3 is TGTGCCAGCAGCTCCGTCCCGGGGGGCCCCTACGAGCAGTACTTC. The encoded protein is CASSSVPGGPYEQYF.

The genes are TRBV27 and TRBJ1-1; the D is unclear. Trimming took off 7 bases at V and 4 bases at J, with 10 bases between the two ends. The CDR3 has 12 amino acids. Germline V gene lookup returns CDR1 MNHEY and CDR2 SMNVEV (reference sequence). CDR3 DNA sequence: TGTGCCAGCATTGGGCCACTCACTGAAGCTTTCTTT. Its protein product is CASIGPLTEAFF.